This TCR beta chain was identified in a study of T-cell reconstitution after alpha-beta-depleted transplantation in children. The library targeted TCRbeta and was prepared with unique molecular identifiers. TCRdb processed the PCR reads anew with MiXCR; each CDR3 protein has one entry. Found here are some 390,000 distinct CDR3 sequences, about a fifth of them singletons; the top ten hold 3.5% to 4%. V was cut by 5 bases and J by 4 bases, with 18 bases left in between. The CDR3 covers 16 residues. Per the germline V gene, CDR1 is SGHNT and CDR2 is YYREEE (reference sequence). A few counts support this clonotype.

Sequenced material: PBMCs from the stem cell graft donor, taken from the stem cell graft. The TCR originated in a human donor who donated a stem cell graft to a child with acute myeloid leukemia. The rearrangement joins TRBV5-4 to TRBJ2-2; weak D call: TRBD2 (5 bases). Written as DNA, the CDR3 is TGTGCCAGCAGTAGCGTGCCCAGGTCGGGCACCGGGGAGCTGTTTTTT. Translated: CASSSVPRSGTGELFF.